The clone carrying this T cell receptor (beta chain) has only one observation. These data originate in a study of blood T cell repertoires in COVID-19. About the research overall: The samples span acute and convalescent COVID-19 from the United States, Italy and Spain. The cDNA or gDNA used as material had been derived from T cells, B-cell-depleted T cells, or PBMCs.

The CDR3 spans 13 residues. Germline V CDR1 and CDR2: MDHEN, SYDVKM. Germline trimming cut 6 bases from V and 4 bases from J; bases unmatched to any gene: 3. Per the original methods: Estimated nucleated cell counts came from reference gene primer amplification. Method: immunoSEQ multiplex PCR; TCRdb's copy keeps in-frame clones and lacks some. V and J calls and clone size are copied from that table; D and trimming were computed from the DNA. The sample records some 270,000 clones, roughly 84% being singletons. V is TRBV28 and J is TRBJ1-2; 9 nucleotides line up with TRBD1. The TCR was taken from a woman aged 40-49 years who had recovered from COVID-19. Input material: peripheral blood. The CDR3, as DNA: TGTGCCAGCAGGGGGGGACAGGGCTATGGCTACACCTTC. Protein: CASRGGQGYGYTF.